This TCR beta chain derives from a study of molecular identifiers for immune sequencing clone quantification. TCRdb ran MiXCR on the PCR reads and lists one entry per CDR3 protein. The profile shows about 630,000 distinct CDR3 sequences, 25% of them singletons. Sequencing input: naive CD8+ T cells from blood, with Jurkat cell RNA spiked in. The subset: FACS-sorted CD8+CD4-CCR7+CD45RA+ naive T cells. The receptor was derived from a human donor in good health. Some libraries in this study had Jurkat cell RNA spiked in.

The CDR3 protein is CASSPTPDRRGTGELFF. CDR3 in DNA: TGTGCCAGCAGTCCAACGCCCGACAGGAGGGGCACCGGGGAGCTGTTTTTT. The genes are TRBV27 and TRBJ2-2, with D perhaps being TRBD1 or TRBD2 (6 bases each). Germline V gene sequence: CDR1 MNHEY, CDR2 SMNVEV (reference sequence). Trimming removed 5 bases from V and 4 bases from J, with 20 bases in between. The CDR3 contains 17 residues.